This is a list of T cell receptor beta chains from one sample in a study of T cell repertoires in cytomegalovirus infection. TCRdb analysed the reads with MiXCR anew, one entry per CDR3 protein. The sample carries 80,000 or so distinct CDR3 sequences, under 30% recorded once. Their antigens remain unidentified. Sequences were derived from CD8+ T cells from cultured PBMCs, sampled from culture after CMV antigen stimulation. The receptor set was obtained from a human donor in good health (CMV status not recorded). Some clones in this sample may be carry-over from other donors' samples. The CDR3 runs from the conserved cysteine through the conserved F or W. Fields, in order: J gene, clone size, V gene, D gene, CDR3 protein, CDR3 DNA. A D gene is named only where the DNA matches it firmly. Size is omitted from some rows. Given values are once, few, many or a class for expanded clones.

>TRBJ2-7|few|TRBV6-2/TRBV6-3|-
CASSYEGPTGVYF
TGTGCCAGCAGTTACGAGGGGCCGACAGGAGTGTACTTC
>TRBJ1-6|few|TRBV4-3|-
CASSQEGKGFNSPLHF
TGCGCCAGCAGCCAGGAGGGCAAAGGATTTAATTCACCCCTCCACTTT
>TRBJ2-2|few|TRBV19|TRBD1
CASSIDHGTGGTGELFF
TGTGCCAGTAGTATAGATCACGGGACAGGGGGCACCGGGGAGCTGTTTTTT
>TRBJ2-7|many|TRBV27|TRBD2
CASSPIAGISYEQYF
TGTGCCAGCAGTCCAATAGCGGGGATCTCCTACGAGCAGTACTTC
>TRBJ2-5|medium-sized|TRBV2|-
CASSEGQARETQYF
TGTGCCAGCAGTGAAGGGCAGGCCAGGGAGACCCAGTACTTC
>TRBJ2-7|few|TRBV28|TRBD2
CASRREGLIYEQYF
TGTGCCAGCAGACGGGAGGGACTTATCTACGAGCAGTACTTC
>TRBJ2-3|many|TRBV7-3|TRBD2
CASSRTSGGTDTQYF
TGTGCCAGCAGCCGGACTAGCGGGGGCACAGATACGCAGTATTTT
>TRBJ2-7|many|TRBV6-6|-
CASSSLWRGQDYEQYF
TGTGCCAGCAGTTCCCTTTGGAGGGGCCAGGACTACGAGCAGTACTTC
>TRBJ2-2|-|TRBV9|TRBD2
CASSVASGGRPGELFF
TGTGCCAGCAGCGTAGCTAGCGGGGGGCGCCCCGGGGAGCTGTTTTTT
>TRBJ2-2|-|TRBV6-6|-
CASSYSGGELFF
TGTGCCAGCAGTTACTCCGGAGGGGAGCTGTTTTTT
>TRBJ2-5|many|TRBV7-9|-
CASRLDSSAQYF
TGTGCCAGCAGGTTAGACAGCTCGGCCCAGTACTTC
>TRBJ2-7|-|TRBV7-6|-
CASSPNTGIYYEQYF
TGTGCCAGCAGCCCCAACACCGGGATCTACTACGAGCAGTACTTC
>TRBJ2-3|few|TRBV20-1|-
CSAVGGFLVTDTQYF
TGCAGCGCCGTAGGGGGGTTTCTTGTGACAGATACGCAGTATTTT
>TRBJ2-1|-|TRBV4-3|TRBD2
CASSQSSGGDEQFF
TGCGCCAGCAGCCAAAGTTCGGGGGGTGATGAGCAGTTCTTC
>TRBJ2-5|many|TRBV7-9|TRBD1
CASSSKTGTQETQYF
TGTGCCAGCAGCTCCAAGACAGGGACCCAAGAGACCCAGTACTTC
>TRBJ2-6|few|TRBV12-3/TRBV12-4|-
CASSSGVTGANVLTF
TGTGCCAGCAGCTCAGGGGTTACTGGGGCCAACGTCCTGACTTTC
>TRBJ2-7|-|TRBV27|-
CASSSHYEQYF
TGTGCCAGCAGTTCTCACTACGAGCAGTACTTC
>TRBJ1-1|few|TRBV20-1|-
CSGETVNTEAFF
TGCAGTGGCGAGACAGTGAACACTGAAGCTTTCTTT
>TRBJ2-1|-|TRBV10-3|TRBD2
CAISESASGSSYNEQFF
TGTGCCATCAGTGAGTCGGCTAGCGGGAGCTCCTACAATGAGCAGTTCTTC
>TRBJ2-3|-|TRBV9|-
CASSGTGTDTQYF
TGTGCCAGCAGCGGGACAGGCACAGATACGCAGTATTTT
>TRBJ2-1|once|TRBV20-1|-
CSARDPTSSYNEQFF
TGCAGTGCTAGAGATCCCACCAGCTCCTACAATGAGCAGTTCTTC
>TRBJ2-3|-|TRBV9|-
CASSGQQFTDTQYF
TGTGCCAGCAGCGGACAACAGTTCACAGATACGCAGTATTTT
>TRBJ2-4|-|TRBV7-3|TRBD2
CASSPSGGSIQYF
TGTGCCAGCAGCCCTAGCGGGGGGAGCATTCAGTACTTC
>TRBJ1-2|-|TRBV2|-
CASSEVAASISGYTF
TGTGCCAGCAGTGAAGTGGCGGCTTCTATCAGTGGCTACACCTTC
>TRBJ2-2|few|TRBV6-2/TRBV6-3|-
CASSRGSNTGELFF
TGTGCCAGCAGTCGGGGGTCCAACACCGGGGAGCTGTTTTTT
>TRBJ2-5|few|TRBV9|TRBD1
CASSVGPAGTGAQETQYF
TGTGCCAGCAGCGTAGGGCCCGCCGGGACAGGGGCTCAAGAGACCCAGTACTTC
>TRBJ1-1|many|TRBV7-2|-
CASTDPGQTEAFF
TGTGCCAGCACCGATCCGGGACAAACTGAAGCTTTCTTT
>TRBJ1-1|-|TRBV20-1|-
CSARDPASGNTEAFF
TGCAGTGCTAGAGATCCGGCGTCGGGGAACACTGAAGCTTTCTTT
>TRBJ1-6|many|TRBV7-2|-
CASSPGTPLLHF
TGTGCCAGCAGCCCTGGGACTCCCCTACTCCACTTT
>TRBJ1-5|many|TRBV7-2|-
CASSLGGAAGGNQPQHF
TGTGCCAGCAGCTTAGGAGGGGCCGCCGGGGGCAATCAGCCCCAGCATTTT
>TRBJ2-1|-|TRBV30|-
CAWSLDRNYNEQFF
TGTGCCTGGAGCCTGGACAGAAATTACAATGAGCAGTTCTTC
>TRBJ2-5|-|TRBV6-5|-
CASSYTGQFGETQYF
TGTGCCAGCAGTTACACAGGGCAGTTCGGTGAGACCCAGTACTTC
>TRBJ1-2|few|TRBV12-3/TRBV12-4|-
CASSLSGGPSSAYGYTF
TGTGCCAGCAGTTTATCCGGGGGACCCTCCTCGGCCTATGGCTACACCTTC
>TRBJ2-2|-|TRBV19|-
CASSASNTGELFF
TGTGCCAGTAGTGCGTCCAACACCGGGGAGCTGTTTTTT
>TRBJ1-6|-|TRBV7-9|TRBD1
CASSPTGSSPLHF
TGTGCCAGCAGCCCGACAGGGTCTTCACCCCTCCACTTT
>TRBJ1-4|many|TRBV6-1|-
CASSEASGQFLNEKLFF
TGTGCCAGCAGTGAAGCGAGCGGACAGTTCCTTAATGAAAAACTGTTTTTT